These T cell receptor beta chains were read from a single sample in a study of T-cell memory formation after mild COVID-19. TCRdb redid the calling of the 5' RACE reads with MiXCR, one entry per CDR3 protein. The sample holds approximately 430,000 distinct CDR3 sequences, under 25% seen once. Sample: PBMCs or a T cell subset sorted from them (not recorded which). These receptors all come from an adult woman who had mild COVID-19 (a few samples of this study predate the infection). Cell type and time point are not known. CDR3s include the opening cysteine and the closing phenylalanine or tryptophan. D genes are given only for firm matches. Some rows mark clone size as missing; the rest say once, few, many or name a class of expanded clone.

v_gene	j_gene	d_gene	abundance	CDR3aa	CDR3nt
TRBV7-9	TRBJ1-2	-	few	CASSSAQGAEYGYTF	TGTGCCAGCAGTTCCGCACAGGGCGCGGAGTATGGCTACACCTTC
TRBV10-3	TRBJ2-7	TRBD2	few	CAISESAGAGEQYF	TGTGCCATCAGTGAGTCTGCGGGAGCGGGTGAGCAGTACTTC
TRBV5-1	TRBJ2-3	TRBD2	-	CASSGGRGNTDTQYF	TGCGCCAGCAGCGGCGGGAGGGGGAACACAGATACGCAGTATTTT
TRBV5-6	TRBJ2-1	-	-	CASSLIAEQFF	TGTGCCAGCAGCTTGATAGCTGAGCAGTTCTTC
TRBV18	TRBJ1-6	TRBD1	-	CASSPQGAWGSPLHF	TGTGCCAGCTCACCGCAGGGGGCTTGGGGATCACCCCTCCACTTT
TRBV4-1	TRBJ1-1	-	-	CASSQNQRPTEAFF	TGCGCCAGCAGCCAAAACCAGAGACCCACTGAAGCTTTCTTT
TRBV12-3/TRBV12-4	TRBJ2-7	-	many	CASSLDHYEQYF	TGTGCCAGCAGTTTGGACCACTACGAGCAGTACTTC
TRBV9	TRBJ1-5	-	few	CASGGGNSNQPQHF	TGTGCCAGCGGCGGGGGAAATAGCAATCAGCCCCAGCATTTT
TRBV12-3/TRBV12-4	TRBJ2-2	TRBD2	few	CASSPGTTSGNTGELFF	TGTGCCAGCAGTCCCGGAACAACTAGCGGTAACACCGGGGAGCTGTTTTTT
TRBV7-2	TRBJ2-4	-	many	CASSQGPGAPAKNIQYF	TGTGCCAGCAGCCAAGGCCCAGGGGCCCCAGCCAAAAACATTCAGTACTTC
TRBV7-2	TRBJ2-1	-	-	CASSLQYNEQFF	TGTGCCAGCAGCCTCCAATACAATGAGCAGTTCTTC
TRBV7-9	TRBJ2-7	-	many	CASSLVNDPYEQYF	TGTGCCAGCAGCTTAGTTAACGACCCTTACGAGCAGTACTTC
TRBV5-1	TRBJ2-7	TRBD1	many	CASSLGTGVYEQYF	TGCGCCAGCAGCTTGGGGACAGGGGTTTACGAGCAGTACTTC
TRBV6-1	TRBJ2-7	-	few	CASSEGLAHSYEQYF	TGTGCCAGCAGTGAAGGTCTGGCTCACTCCTACGAGCAGTACTTC
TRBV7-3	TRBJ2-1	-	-	CASSDPLNDEQFF	TGTGCCAGCAGCGACCCCCTGAACGATGAGCAGTTCTTC
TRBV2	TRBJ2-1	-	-	CASSAGDIIEQFF	TGTGCCAGCAGTGCGGGAGATATCATTGAGCAGTTCTTC
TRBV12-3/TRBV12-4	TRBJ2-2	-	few	CASSPGELTVGELFF	TGTGCCAGCAGTCCGGGAGAGCTAACAGTGGGGGAGCTGTTTTTT
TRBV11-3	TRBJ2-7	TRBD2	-	CASAHGTSGGEQYF	TGTGCCAGCGCCCACGGGACTAGCGGAGGTGAGCAGTACTTC
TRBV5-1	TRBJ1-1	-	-	CASSNSGWDTEAFF	TGCGCCAGCAGCAACTCAGGGTGGGACACTGAAGCTTTCTTT
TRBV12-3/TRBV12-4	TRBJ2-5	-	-	CASSFSQGETQYF	TGTGCCAGCAGTTTTTCCCAGGGGGAGACCCAGTACTTC
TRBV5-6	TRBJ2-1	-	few	CASSFGQFNNEQFF	TGTGCCAGCAGCTTCGGCCAGTTTAACAATGAGCAGTTCTTC
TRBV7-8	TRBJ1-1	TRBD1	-	CASSFPPFRQGARTEAFF	TGTGCCAGCAGCTTCCCCCCTTTTCGACAGGGGGCCCGCACTGAAGCTTTCTTT
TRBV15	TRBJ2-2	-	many	CATSRDRGTGELFF	TGTGCCACCAGCAGAGATAGAGGGACCGGGGAGCTGTTTTTT
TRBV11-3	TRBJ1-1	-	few	CASSLVSGAEAFF	TGTGCCAGCAGCTTGGTATCGGGGGCTGAAGCTTTCTTT
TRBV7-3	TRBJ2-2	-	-	CASSRTRRGGTGELFF	TGTGCCAGCAGCCGAACGCGACGAGGAGGCACCGGGGAGCTGTTTTTT
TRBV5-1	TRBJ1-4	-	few	CASSIRTGNEKLFF	TGCGCCAGCAGCATACGGACGGGGAATGAAAAACTGTTTTTT
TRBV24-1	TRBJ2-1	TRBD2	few	CATSDWTSGSLSRNEQFF	TGTGCCACCAGTGATTGGACTAGCGGGAGTCTTTCCCGCAATGAGCAGTTCTTC
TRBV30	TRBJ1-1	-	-	CAWSREVEAFF	TGTGCCTGGAGTCGGGAAGTAGAAGCTTTCTTT
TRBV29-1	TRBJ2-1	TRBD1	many	CSVGLTGGIYNEQFF	TGCAGCGTTGGGTTGACAGGGGGTATCTACAATGAGCAGTTCTTC
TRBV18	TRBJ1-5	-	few	CASSPTVGVDQPQHF	TGTGCCAGCTCACCTACCGTGGGGGTGGATCAGCCCCAGCATTTT
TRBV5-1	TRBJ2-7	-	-	CASSHSRGSSYEQYF	TGCGCCAGCAGTCATTCCCGGGGGAGCTCCTACGAGCAGTACTTC
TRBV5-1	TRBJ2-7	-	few	CASSSIEGYEQYF	TGCGCCAGCAGCTCCATCGAGGGGTACGAGCAGTACTTC
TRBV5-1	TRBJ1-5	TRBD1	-	CASSLEGTGGGQPQHF	TGCGCCAGCAGCTTGGAGGGGACAGGGGGCGGCCAGCCCCAGCATTTT
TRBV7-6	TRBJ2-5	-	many	CASSSTRQQETQYF	TGTGCCAGCAGCTCCACCCGACAGCAAGAGACCCAGTACTTC
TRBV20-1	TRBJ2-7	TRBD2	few	CSANPPGTSAGFGDEQYF	TGCAGTGCGAATCCCCCCGGGACTAGCGCCGGATTCGGGGACGAGCAGTACTTC
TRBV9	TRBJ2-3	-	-	CASSAGVQSTDTQYF	TGTGCCAGCAGTGCGGGTGTTCAGAGCACAGATACGCAGTATTTT
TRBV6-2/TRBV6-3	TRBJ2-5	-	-	CASSRLLKETQYF	TGTGCCAGCAGCCGACTACTCAAAGAGACCCAGTACTTC
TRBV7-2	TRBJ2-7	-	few	CASSLSFYEQYF	TGTGCCAGCAGCTTATCCTTCTACGAGCAGTACTTC
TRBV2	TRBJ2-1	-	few	CASSEHRSSYNEQFF	TGTGCCAGCAGTGAACACCGGAGCTCCTACAATGAGCAGTTCTTC
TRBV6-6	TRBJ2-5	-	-	CASSSSPEETQYF	TGTGCCAGCAGTTCCTCGCCAGAAGAGACCCAGTACTTC
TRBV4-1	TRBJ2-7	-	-	CASSQGSRAPYEQYF	TGCGCCAGCAGCCAAGGAAGCAGAGCTCCCTACGAGCAGTACTTC
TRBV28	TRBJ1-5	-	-	CDINGADYSNQPQHF	TGTGACATCAACGGGGCGGATTATAGCAATCAGCCCCAGCATTTT
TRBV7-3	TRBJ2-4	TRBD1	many	CASSFLQGAENIQYF	TGTGCCAGCAGCTTTCTACAGGGGGCCGAGAACATTCAGTACTTC
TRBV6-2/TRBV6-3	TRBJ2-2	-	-	CASSSPVHLLNTGELFF	TGTGCCAGCAGTTCCCCGGTCCACCTCCTGAACACCGGGGAGCTGTTTTTT
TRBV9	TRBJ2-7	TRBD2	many	CASSRGTSGTYEQYF	TGTGCCAGCAGCAGAGGGACTAGCGGTACCTACGAGCAGTACTTC
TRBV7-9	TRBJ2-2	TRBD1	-	CASSFGDRGRPGELFF	TGTGCCAGCAGCTTCGGGGACAGGGGGCGCCCCGGGGAGCTGTTTTTT
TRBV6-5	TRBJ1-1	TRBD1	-	CASKARGTGTEAFF	TGTGCCAGCAAGGCCAGGGGGACGGGCACTGAAGCTTTCTTT
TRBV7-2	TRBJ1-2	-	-	CASSLRTSSNYGYTF	TGTGCCAGCAGCTTGCGGACCTCTTCCAACTATGGCTACACCTTC
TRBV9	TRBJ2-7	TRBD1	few	CASSVGADRVNEQYF	TGTGCCAGCAGCGTAGGGGCGGACAGGGTGAACGAGCAGTACTTC
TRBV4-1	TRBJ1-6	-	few	CASRRWGGGLNSPLHF	TGCGCCAGCAGACGTTGGGGTGGGGGACTTAATTCACCCCTCCACTTT
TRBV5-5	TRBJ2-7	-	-	CASSLAGTNSYEQYF	TGTGCCAGCAGCTTGGCCGGGACAAATTCCTACGAGCAGTACTTC
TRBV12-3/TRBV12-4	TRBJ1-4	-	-	CASSLSTDREKLFF	TGTGCCAGCAGCCTCTCAACAGATCGGGAAAAACTGTTTTTT
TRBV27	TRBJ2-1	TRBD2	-	CASSPGRAGSYNEQFF	TGTGCCAGCAGTCCCGGGAGGGCCGGGTCCTACAATGAGCAGTTCTTC